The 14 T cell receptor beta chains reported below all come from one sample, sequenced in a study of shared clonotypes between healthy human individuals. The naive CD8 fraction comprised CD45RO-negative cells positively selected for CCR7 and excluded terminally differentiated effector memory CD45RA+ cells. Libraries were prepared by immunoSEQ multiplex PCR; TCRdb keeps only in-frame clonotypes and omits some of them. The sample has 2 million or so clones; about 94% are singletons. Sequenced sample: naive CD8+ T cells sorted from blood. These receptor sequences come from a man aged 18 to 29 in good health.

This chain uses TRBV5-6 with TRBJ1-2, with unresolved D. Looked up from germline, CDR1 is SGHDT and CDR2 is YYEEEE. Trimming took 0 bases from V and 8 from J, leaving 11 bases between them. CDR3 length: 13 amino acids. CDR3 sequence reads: CASSLGHQEGYTF. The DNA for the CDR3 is TGTGCCAGCAGCTTGGGCCATCAGGAAGGCTACACCTTC.

In DNA form, the CDR3 reads TGTGCCTGGGGACAGGCGATGTTCTATGGCTACACCTTC. Its protein product is CAWGQAMFYGYTF. The chain employs TRBV30 and TRBJ1-2; 7 bases align to TRBD1. The ends lost 5 bases at V and 4 bases at J; junction bases unmatched: 7. CDR3 length: 13 residues. Germline-derived CDR1 and CDR2 are GTSNPN and SVGIG (reference sequence).

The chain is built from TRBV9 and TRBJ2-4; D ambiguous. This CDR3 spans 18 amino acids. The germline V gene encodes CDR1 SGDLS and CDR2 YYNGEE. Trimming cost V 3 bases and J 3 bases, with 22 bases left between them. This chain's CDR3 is CASSENPETGEDKNIQYF. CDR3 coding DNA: TGTGCCAGCAGCGAGAACCCAGAGACCGGAGAGGACAAAAACATTCAGTACTTC.

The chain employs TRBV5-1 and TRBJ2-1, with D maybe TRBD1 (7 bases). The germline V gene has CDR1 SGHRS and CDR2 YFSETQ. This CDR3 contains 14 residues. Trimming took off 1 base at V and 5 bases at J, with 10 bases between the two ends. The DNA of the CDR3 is TGCGCCAGCAGCTTGAGGAGGGGGCACAATGAGCAGTTCTTC. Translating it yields CASSLRRGHNEQFF.

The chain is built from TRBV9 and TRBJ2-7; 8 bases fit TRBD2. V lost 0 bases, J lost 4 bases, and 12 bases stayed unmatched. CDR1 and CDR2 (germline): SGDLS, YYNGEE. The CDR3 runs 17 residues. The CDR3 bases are TGTGCCAGCAGCGTAGGGAGCGGGGGCCAGGCAAATTACGAGCAGTACTTC. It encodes CASSVGSGGQANYEQYF.

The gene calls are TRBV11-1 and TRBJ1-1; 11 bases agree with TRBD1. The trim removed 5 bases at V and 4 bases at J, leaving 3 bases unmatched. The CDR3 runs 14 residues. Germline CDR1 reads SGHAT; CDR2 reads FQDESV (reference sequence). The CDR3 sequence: CASSRDRGTTEAFF. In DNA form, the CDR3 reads TGTGCCAGCAGCAGGGACAGGGGGACCACTGAAGCTTTCTTT.

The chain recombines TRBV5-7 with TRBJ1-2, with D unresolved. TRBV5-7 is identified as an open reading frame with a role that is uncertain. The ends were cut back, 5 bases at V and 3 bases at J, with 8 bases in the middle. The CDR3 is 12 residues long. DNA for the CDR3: TGTGCCAGCAGATTGCAGGACTATGGCTACACCTTC. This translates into CASRLQDYGYTF.

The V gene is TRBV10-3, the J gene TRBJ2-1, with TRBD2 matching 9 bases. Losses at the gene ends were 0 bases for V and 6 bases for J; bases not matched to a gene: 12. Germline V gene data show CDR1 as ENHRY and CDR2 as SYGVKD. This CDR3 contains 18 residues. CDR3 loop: CAISESSGSFDLSNEQFF. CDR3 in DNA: TGTGCCATCAGTGAGTCTAGCGGGAGTTTTGACCTAAGCAATGAGCAGTTCTTC.

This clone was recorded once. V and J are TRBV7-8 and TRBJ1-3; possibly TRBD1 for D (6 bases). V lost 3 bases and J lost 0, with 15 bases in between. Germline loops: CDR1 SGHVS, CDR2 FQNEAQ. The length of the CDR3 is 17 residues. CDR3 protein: CASSFTGTESSGNTIYF. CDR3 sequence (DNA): TGTGCCAGCAGCTTTACAGGGACGGAAAGCTCTGGAAACACCATATATTTT.

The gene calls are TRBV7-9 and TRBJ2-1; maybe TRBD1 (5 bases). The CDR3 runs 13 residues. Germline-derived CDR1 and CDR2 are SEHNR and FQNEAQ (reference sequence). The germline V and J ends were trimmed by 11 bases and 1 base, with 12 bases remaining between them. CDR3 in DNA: TGTGCCTTTGGGGCACAGTCCTACAATGAGCAGTTCTTC. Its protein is CAFGAQSYNEQFF. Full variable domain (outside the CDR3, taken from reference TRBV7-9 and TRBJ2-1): DTGVSQNPRHKITKRGQNVTFRCDPISEHNRLYWYRQTLGQGPEFLTYFQNEAQLEKSRLLSDRFSAERPKGSFSTLEIQRTEQGDSAMYLCAFGAQSYNEQFFGPGTRLTVL.

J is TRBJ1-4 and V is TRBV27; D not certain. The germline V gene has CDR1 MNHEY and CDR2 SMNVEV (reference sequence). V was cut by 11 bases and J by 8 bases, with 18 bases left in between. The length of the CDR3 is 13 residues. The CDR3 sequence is CASRREEWEKLFF. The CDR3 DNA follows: TGTGCCTCCCGGAGGGAGGAGTGGGAAAAACTGTTTTTT. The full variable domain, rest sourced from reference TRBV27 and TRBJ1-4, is EAQVTQNPRYLITVTGKKLTVTCSQNMNHEYMSWYRQDPGLGLRQIYYSMNVEVTDKGDVPEGYKVSRKEKRNFPLILESPSPNQTSLYFCASRREEWEKLFFGSGTQLSVL.

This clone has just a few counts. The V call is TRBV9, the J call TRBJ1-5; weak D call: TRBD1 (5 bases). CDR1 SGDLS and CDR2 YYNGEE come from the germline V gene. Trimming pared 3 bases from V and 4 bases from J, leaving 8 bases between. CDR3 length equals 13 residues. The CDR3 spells CASSGQGNQPQHF. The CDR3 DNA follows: TGTGCCAGCAGCGGTCAGGGTAATCAGCCCCAGCATTTT.

The CDR3 sequence is CASSEEAGGAYEQYF. In nucleotides, the CDR3 is TGTGCCAGCAGTGAGGAAGCGGGGGGTGCCTACGAGCAGTACTTC. The rearrangement joins TRBV6-4 to TRBJ2-7; 9 bases map to TRBD2. Trimming at V came to 3 bases and at J to 2 bases, leaving 5 bases not matched to a gene. The CDR3 consists of 15 residues. The germline V gene encodes CDR1 MRHNA and CDR2 SNTAGT.

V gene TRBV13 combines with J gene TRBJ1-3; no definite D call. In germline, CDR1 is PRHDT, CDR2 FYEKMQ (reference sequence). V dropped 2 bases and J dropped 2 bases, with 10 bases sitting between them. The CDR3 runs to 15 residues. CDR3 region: CASSLILEAGNTIYF. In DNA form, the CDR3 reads TGTGCCAGCAGCTTAATTCTAGAGGCTGGAAACACCATATATTTT.